A single sample is the source of the 6 T cell receptor beta chains below, sequenced in a study of beta chain features in type 1 diabetes. As every portion of the isolated RNA was reverse transcribed, the sequencing read expressed TCRB transcripts. Clones were read by immunoSEQ multiplex PCR, and TCRdb kept only the in-frame ones, dropping some. The data contain 200,000 to 300,000 clones, 68% of them seen just once; the ten biggest clones take up 0.053%. Sequencing used naive CD4+ T cells from blood. The receptor source for this set is a man aged 30 to 39 in good health.

The chain has TRBV27 and TRBJ2-1; 9 nucleotides match TRBD1. The CDR3 is made up of 15 amino acids. Germline values: CDR1 MNHEY, CDR2 SMNVEV (reference sequence). The V gene end was trimmed by 5 bases and the J gene end by 3 bases; junction bases not matched to a gene: 5. CDR3 residues: CASSPGQGSYNEQFF. CDR3 coding DNA: TGTGCCAGCAGTCCTGGACAGGGGAGCTACAATGAGCAGTTCTTC.

This sequence joins TRBV7-9 and TRBJ2-1; TRBD1 or TRBD2 may be the D gene (5 bases each). The CDR3 covers 15 residues. V was clipped by 4 bases and J by 6 bases, with 16 bases between them. CDR1 is SEHNR, CDR2 FQNEAQ, per germline (reference sequence). The CDR3 bases are TGTGCCAGCAGCTCCCCCGGGACCTCGACCAATGAGCAGTTCTTC. It yields the protein CASSSPGTSTNEQFF.

The CDR3 is CASSQDDSPLHF. CDR3 nucleotides: TGTGCCAGCAGCCAAGATGATTCACCCCTCCACTTT. The chain links TRBV4-2 to TRBJ1-6; D gene ambiguous. The germline V and J ends were trimmed by 0 bases and 8 bases, with 2 bases remaining between them. This CDR3 has 12 residues. The germline gives CDR1 LGHNA, CDR2 YNFKEQ.

The rearrangement links TRBV7-2 to TRBJ2-5; 12 bases fit TRBD2. The CDR3 is made up of 16 amino acids. J lost 5 bases, V lost 3 bases, and 7 bases had no gene match. The germline gives CDR1 SGHTA, CDR2 FQGNSA. CDR3 region: CASSFSPGTSGETQYF. CDR3 sequence (DNA): TGTGCCAGCAGCTTTTCCCCCGGGACTAGCGGGGAGACCCAGTACTTC.

The chain has TRBV5-4 and TRBJ2-3, with D tentatively TRBD2 (6 bases). Trimming pared 1 base from V and 2 bases from J, leaving 11 bases between. The CDR3 spans 15 residues. CDR1 is SGHNT, CDR2 YYREEE, per germline (reference sequence). The CDR3 loop reads CASSLRAGNTDTQYF. CDR3 nucleotides: TGTGCCAGCAGCTTGAGGGCGGGGAACACAGATACGCAGTATTTT.

For this clone: Within the sample, other DNA sequences also encode this same CDR3. This chain connects TRBV30 to TRBJ2-5; no reliable D call. Per germline, CDR1 GTSNPN and CDR2 SVGIG (reference sequence). The CDR3 extends over 11 amino acids. V was pared by 3 bases and J by 2 bases, with 4 bases between. CDR3 DNA: TGTGCCTGGAGCGGACAAGAGACCCAGTACTTC. This codes for CAWSGQETQYF.